The clone carrying this T cell receptor (beta chain) was counted at least ten times. Its target is not known. This specimen comes from a study of molecular identifiers for immune sequencing clone quantification. Study observations and caveats: Whereas naive cells kept under 1% of molecules in clones above 20 RNA copies, such clones held over 97% in effectors. Identical TCR molecules that share a barcode could lead to an underestimation of highly expanded clone sizes.

Naive CD8 T cells were FACS-sorted by CD8+CD4-CCR7+CD45RA+ markers. Previously described methods with listed TCR primers produced the bulk TCR libraries. TCRdb re-derived calls from the PCR reads in MiXCR, one entry per CDR3 protein. The table lists about 320,000 distinct CDR3 sequences, over 20% of them singletons. Germline assignment: CDR1 SNHLY and CDR2 FYNNEI. Losses at the gene ends were 5 bases for V and 3 bases for J; bases not matched to a gene: 6. This CDR3 has 16 residues. Sequencing was done on a sample of naive CD8+ T cells from blood, with Jurkat cell RNA spiked in. Documented subset: FACS-sorted CD8+CD4-CCR7+CD45RA+ naive T cells. This sequence was found in a human donor in good health. Some libraries in this study had Jurkat cell RNA spiked in. This chain links TRBV2 with TRBJ2-3; 12 nucleotides line up with TRBD2. The CDR3: CASSNGLAGTTDTQYF. The CDR3 DNA sequence: TGTGCCAGCAGTAATGGACTAGCGGGGACAACAGATACGCAGTATTTT.